The present TCR beta chain was sequenced within a study of T-cell reconstitution after alpha-beta-depleted transplantation in children. Between the trimmed V and J ends, which lost 4 bases and 5 bases, there was a span of 17 bases. The germline gives CDR1 SQVTM, CDR2 ANQGSEA. CDR3 size: 14 residues. During its preparation, the TCRbeta library received unique molecular identifiers. MiXCR, applied by TCRdb to the PCR reads, yields one record per CDR3 protein. This table holds some 830,000 distinct CDR3 sequences, approximately 15% found once. This chain uses TRBV29-1 with TRBJ2-5; D might be TRBD1 (6 bases). The source is a male patient younger than 18 who had a stem cell transplant for acute lymphoblastic leukemia, so the T cells may come from the graft donor. The input for sequencing was PBMCs, mostly from graft donor cells, taken 360 days after TCRalphabeta/CD19-depleted stem cell transplant. The CDR3 reads CSVVEQGLMETQYF. CDR3 sequence (DNA): TGCAGCGTTGTAGAACAGGGCTTAATGGAGACCCAGTACTTC. The variable domain in full, completed from reference TRBV29-1 and TRBJ2-5, reads SAVISQKPSRDICQRGTSLTIQCQVDSQVTMMFWYRQQPGQSLTLIATANQGSEATYESGFVIDKFPISRPNLTFSTLTVSNMSPEDSSIYLCSVVEQGLMETQYFGPGTRLLVL.